These 17 T cell receptor beta chains share one sample of origin, sequenced in a study of blood T cell repertoires in COVID-19. Data came from immunoSEQ multiplex PCR; TCRdb stores just in-frame clones and leaves some out. This table holds approximately 200,000 clones, roughly 85% found once. Sequencing was performed on peripheral blood. The receptors derive from a woman aged 25 to 39 with acute or convalescent COVID-19.

The gene calls are TRBV14 and TRBJ1-1; no clear D. The germline gives CDR1 SGHDN, CDR2 FVKESK. The length of the CDR3 is 16 residues. Trimming removed 1 base from V and 2 bases from J, with 14 bases in between. The CDR3 loop is CASSQVLAFRNTEAFF. The CDR3 nucleotides are TGTGCCAGCAGCCAAGTCCTGGCCTTCCGAAACACTGAAGCTTTCTTT.

The chain links TRBV4-3 to TRBJ2-7; a possible D gene is TRBD1 (5 bases). The germline CDR1 and CDR2 sequences are LGHNA and YSLEER. V lost 4 bases and J 7 bases, leaving 17 bases between the germline ends. The CDR3 consists of 14 residues. This CDR3 reads CASSPNLSGMEQYF. The CDR3 DNA sequence: TGCGCCAGCAGCCCGAATCTATCAGGGATGGAGCAGTACTTC.

A remark on this clone: Being one base from a much bigger clone, this may be a read error. Other DNA sequences from this sample encode an identical CDR3 as well. This chain connects TRBV21-1 to TRBJ1-5; TRBD1, the D gene given by the table, was not confirmed from the DNA. TRBV21-1 is noted as a pseudogene. The CDR3 is 19 residues long. CDR3: CASSKVEICGTGSNQPQHF. CDR3 nucleotide sequence: TGTGCCAGCAGCAAAGTAGAAATTTGTGGGACAGGGAGCAATCAGCCCCAGCATTTT.

V usage is TRBV19 and J usage is TRBJ2-1; D gene unclear. CDR3 length: 14 amino acids. CDR1 is LNHDA, CDR2 SQIVND, per germline (reference sequence). Trimming removed 3 bases from V and 0 bases from J, with 6 bases in between. CDR3 in amino acids: CASSIRLSYNEQFF. The CDR3 nucleotides are TGTGCCAGTAGTATCAGGCTCTCCTACAATGAGCAGTTCTTC.

The rearrangement links TRBV18 to TRBJ1-2; D may be TRBD1 (5 bases). The CDR3 covers 19 residues. V dropped 1 base and J dropped 7 bases, with 28 bases sitting between them. CDR1 and CDR2 (germline): KGHSH, LQKENI. CDR3 DNA sequence: TGTGCCAGCTCACCACTGGCCCCCCGGGGGGGAGAGTTTCCGCGTGGCTACACCTTC. Its translation is CASSPLAPRGGEFPRGYTF. Variable domain in full (rest from reference TRBV18 and TRBJ1-2): NAGVMQNPRHLVRRRGQEARLRCSPMKGHSHVYWYRQLPEEGLKFMVYLQKENIIDESGMPKERFSAEFPKEGPSILRIQQVVRGDSAAYFCASSPLAPRGGEFPRGYTFGSGTRLTVV.

The genes are TRBV27 and TRBJ1-4; no definite D call. Germline loops: CDR1 MNHEY, CDR2 SMNVEV (reference sequence). V was trimmed by 2 bases and J by 7 bases, leaving 11 bases between them. The CDR3 has 14 amino acids. In nucleotides, the CDR3 is TGTGCCAGCAGTTTACGTAGATCTGGTGAAAAACTGTTTTTT. Translating gives CASSLRRSGEKLFF.

The chain is built from TRBV15 and TRBJ1-1, with TRBD1 matching over 7 bases. The CDR3 loop spans 14 amino acids. Per germline, CDR1 LNHNV and CDR2 YYDKDF (reference sequence). The J segment lost 0 bases and the V segment lost 5 bases, leaving 3 bases of the junction unmatched. DNA for the CDR3: TGTGCCACCAGCTTTGACAGGGTGAACACTGAAGCTTTCTTT. This codes for CATSFDRVNTEAFF.

The V call is TRBV2, the J call TRBJ2-7; D is perhaps TRBD2 (5 bases). This CDR3 is built from 13 residues. Germline CDR1 SNHLY, CDR2 FYNNEI. The V end was cut by 6 bases, the J end by 3 bases, with 12 bases between. The CDR3 loop reads CASRLGRDYEQYF. For the CDR3, the DNA is TGTGCCAGCAGGTTAGGGAGAGACTACGAGCAGTACTTC.

The chain has TRBV5-4 and TRBJ2-5, with D uncertain. Germline V CDR1 and CDR2: SGHNT, YYREEE (reference sequence). The V end lost 4 bases, the J end lost 0 bases, and 10 bases lay between the germline ends. This CDR3 has 14 residues. The CDR3 protein is CASSVTINQETQYF. Here the CDR3 DNA reads TGTGCCAGCAGCGTCACTATTAACCAAGAGACCCAGTACTTC.

The chain couples TRBV28 to TRBJ1-2; 7 nucleotides line up with TRBD1. Germline lookup yields CDR1 MDHEN and CDR2 SYDVKM. Trimming cost V 1 base and J 3 bases; bases outside gene matches: 8. The CDR3 is 16 amino acids. The DNA for the CDR3 is TGTGCCAGCAGTTTATTCGGTAAAGGGACAGACTATGGCTACACCTTC. It translates to CASSLFGKGTDYGYTF.

The chain is built from TRBV27 and TRBJ1-4; the match to TRBD1 covers 10 bases. Germline V gives CDR1 MNHEY, CDR2 SMNVEV (reference sequence). CDR3 length: 15 amino acids. Trimming at V came to 5 bases and at J to 8 bases, leaving 8 bases not matched to a gene. Written as DNA, the CDR3 is TGTGCCAGCAGTGTAACCGGGACAGGGGTCGAAAAACTGTTTTTT. Encoded protein: CASSVTGTGVEKLFF.

V usage is TRBV3-1 (or the pseudogene TRBV3-2) and J usage is TRBJ1-1, with D possibly TRBD1 on 5 matching bases. The CDR3 has 11 residues. Germline CDR1 is LGHDT and CDR2 is YNNKEL (reference sequence). V lost 9 bases, J lost 3 bases, and 8 bases lay in between. CDR3 residues: CASRRDTEAFF. The CDR3 DNA is TGTGCCAGTCGCAGGGACACTGAAGCTTTCTTT.

The CDR3 loop is CASSQDRISYEQYF. CDR3 nucleotides: TGCGCCAGCAGCCAAGACAGGATCTCCTACGAGCAGTACTTC. The chain carries TRBV4-3 and TRBJ2-7; D unresolved. The CDR3 loop spans 14 amino acids. Germline V gene data show CDR1 as LGHNA and CDR2 as YSLEER. Between the trimmed V and J ends, which lost 0 bases and 0 bases, there was a span of 6 bases.

The V and J genes are TRBV7-2 and TRBJ1-1, with TRBD1 matching 7 bases. The germline V gene encodes CDR1 SGHTA and CDR2 FQGNSA. J lost 0 bases, V lost 1 base, and 8 bases had no gene match. CDR3 length equals 17 residues. CDR3 residues: CASSLVTAGTVNTEAFF. CDR3 bases: TGTGCCAGCAGCTTAGTCACCGCCGGGACAGTGAACACTGAAGCTTTCTTT.

The rearrangement uses TRBV7-2 and TRBJ2-1; TRBD2 matches 9 bases. Trimming took 5 bases from V and 1 from J; bases not matched to a gene: 3. CDR1 is SGHTA, CDR2 FQGNSA, per germline. The CDR3 totals 15 residues. The CDR3 nucleotides read TGTGCCAGCAGCGCGGCGGGAGGGTCCTACAATGAGCAGTTCTTC. Translated, it gives CASSAAGGSYNEQFF. The full variable domain, its missing parts supplied by reference TRBV7-2 and TRBJ2-1, is GAGVSQSPSNKVTEKGKDVELRCDPISGHTALYWYRQSLGQGLEFLIYFQGNSAPDKSGLPSDRFSAERTGGSVSTLTIQRTQQEDSAVYLCASSAAGGSYNEQFFGPGTRLTVL.

The chain combines TRBV6-1 with TRBJ2-7; 8 bases align to TRBD1. This CDR3 has 15 amino acids. J was trimmed by 4 bases and V by 2 bases; bases with no gene match: 7. CDR1 is MNHNS and CDR2 is SASEGT in the germline V gene. CDR3 sequence reads: CASSEFGTGLYEQYF. Here the CDR3 DNA reads TGTGCCAGCAGTGAATTCGGGACAGGTTTATACGAGCAGTACTTC.

This chain joins TRBV11-1 and TRBJ2-1; TRBD1 is a possible D gene (6 bases). V shed 0 bases and J shed 0 bases, with 6 bases lying between them. CDR1 is SGHAT, CDR2 FQDESV, per germline (reference sequence). This CDR3 spans 15 amino acids. DNA for the CDR3: TGTGCCAGCAGCTTAGCAGGGGGCTCCTACAATGAGCAGTTCTTC. Encoded protein: CASSLAGGSYNEQFF.